Listed below are T cell receptor beta chains from one sample, sequenced in a study of blood T cell repertoires in COVID-19. The assay was immunoSEQ multiplex PCR, and TCRdb's table has in-frame clones only and misses some. This table holds over 75,000 clones, roughly 90% found once. Sequenced input: peripheral blood. These receptors originate from a human donor with active COVID-19. The donor label of this sample is uncertain. CDR3s include the opening cysteine and the closing phenylalanine or tryptophan. Fields, in order: clone size, D gene, J gene, V gene, CDR3 DNA, CDR3 protein. The D gene is left open where the match is weak. A row's size may be missing; if present it is once, few, many or a size class.

clone_size: NA; d_call: TRBD1; j_call: TRBJ1-4; v_call: TRBV28; cdr3_nt: TGTGCCAGCAGGGGTTTAGTAGGGGACAGGAGTGAAAAACTGTTTTTT; cdr3_aa: CASRGLVGDRSEKLFF
clone_size: NA; d_call: NA; j_call: TRBJ2-5; v_call: TRBV11-3; cdr3_nt: TGTGCCAGCAGCGTCGGGGGACAAGAGACCCAGTACTTC; cdr3_aa: CASSVGGQETQYF
clone_size: NA; d_call: TRBD1; j_call: TRBJ2-1; v_call: TRBV6-5; cdr3_nt: TGTGCCAGCAGCGGGACAGGGGGACGCAATGAGCAGTTCTTC; cdr3_aa: CASSGTGGRNEQFF
clone_size: NA; d_call: NA; j_call: TRBJ1-5; v_call: TRBV7-2; cdr3_nt: TGTGCCAGCAGCTTACAGGGGTCTGGCAATCAGCCCCAGCATTTT; cdr3_aa: CASSLQGSGNQPQHF
clone_size: few; d_call: TRBD2; j_call: TRBJ2-7; v_call: TRBV11-2; cdr3_nt: TGTGCCAGCAGCGCAAACCCGGGACTAGCTATTGAGCAGTACTTC; cdr3_aa: CASSANPGLAIEQYF
clone_size: NA; d_call: NA; j_call: TRBJ1-1; v_call: TRBV21-1; cdr3_nt: TGTGCCAGCAGCCTCGATCATGGGCGCACTGAAGCTTTCTTT; cdr3_aa: CASSLDHGRTEAFF
clone_size: NA; d_call: TRBD1; j_call: TRBJ2-1; v_call: TRBV19; cdr3_nt: TGTGCCAGTAGTACCCGACAGGGCGCGAGGTGGTTCTTC; cdr3_aa: CASSTRQGARWFF
clone_size: NA; d_call: TRBD2; j_call: TRBJ2-1; v_call: TRBV3-1/TRBV3-2; cdr3_nt: TGTGCCAGCAGCCAAGCCCCTGGGGTACTAGCGGGGGGCCCGGCGGATAATGAGCAGTTCTTC; cdr3_aa: CASSQAPGVLAGGPADNEQFF
clone_size: NA; d_call: NA; j_call: TRBJ1-2; v_call: TRBV7-2; cdr3_nt: TGTGCCAGCAGCTTAGTTAATTCCTATGGCTACACCTTC; cdr3_aa: CASSLVNSYGYTF
clone_size: NA; d_call: NA; j_call: TRBJ2-5; v_call: TRBV18; cdr3_nt: TGTGCCAGCTCACGGCTGTGGACAGACCAAGAGACCCAGTACTTC; cdr3_aa: CASSRLWTDQETQYF
clone_size: NA; d_call: NA; j_call: TRBJ2-4; v_call: TRBV5-1; cdr3_nt: TGCGCCAGCAGCGTGACATTAGCCAAAAACATTCAGTACTTC; cdr3_aa: CASSVTLAKNIQYF
clone_size: NA; d_call: TRBD1; j_call: TRBJ2-2; v_call: TRBV5-1; cdr3_nt: TGCGCCAGCAGCCCGCGGGACAGGGGCATCACCGGGGAGCTGTTTTTT; cdr3_aa: CASSPRDRGITGELFF
clone_size: NA; d_call: NA; j_call: TRBJ2-3; v_call: TRBV18; cdr3_nt: TGTGCCAGCTCTGCAGGGTTGAAAGGCACAGATACGCAGTATTTT; cdr3_aa: CASSAGLKGTDTQYF
clone_size: NA; d_call: TRBD2; j_call: TRBJ2-1; v_call: TRBV15; cdr3_nt: TGTGCCACCAGCAGAGGGTACATGGGGGGGAAGTCGGATGAGCAGTTCTTC; cdr3_aa: CATSRGYMGGKSDEQFF
clone_size: many; d_call: TRBD1; j_call: TRBJ2-6; v_call: TRBV4-1; cdr3_nt: TGCGCCAGCAGGCCAGGGACAGGCCACTCTGGGGCCAACGTCCTGACTTTC; cdr3_aa: CASRPGTGHSGANVLTF
clone_size: NA; d_call: TRBD2; j_call: TRBJ2-7; v_call: TRBV6-5; cdr3_nt: TGTGCCAGCAGAGCTACTAGCGGGGGTATTTTTCAGTACTTC; cdr3_aa: CASRATSGGIFQYF
clone_size: once; d_call: TRBD2; j_call: TRBJ2-1; v_call: TRBV13; cdr3_nt: TGTGCCAGCAGCGCCAGCCCGGGGGGGTACAATGAGCAGTTCTTC; cdr3_aa: CASSASPGGYNEQFF
clone_size: NA; d_call: TRBD2; j_call: TRBJ2-5; v_call: TRBV6-5; cdr3_nt: TGTGCCAGACGGGGGGATCAAGAGACCCAGTACTTC; cdr3_aa: CARRGDQETQYF
clone_size: NA; d_call: NA; j_call: TRBJ2-3; v_call: TRBV18; cdr3_nt: TGTGCCAGCTCACCCGCACGCGGGGGCACAGATACGCAGTATTTT; cdr3_aa: CASSPARGGTDTQYF
clone_size: NA; d_call: TRBD2; j_call: TRBJ2-2; v_call: TRBV5-1; cdr3_nt: TGCGCCAGCAGCTTGCGAACGGGGGGTACGAACACCGGGGAGCTGTTTTTT; cdr3_aa: CASSLRTGGTNTGELFF
clone_size: NA; d_call: TRBD2; j_call: TRBJ2-7; v_call: TRBV6-5; cdr3_nt: TGTGCCAGCACCCGAGGGGTTAGCGGGGCCCACGAGCAGTACTTC; cdr3_aa: CASTRGVSGAHEQYF
clone_size: once; d_call: TRBD2; j_call: TRBJ2-1; v_call: TRBV4-1; cdr3_nt: TGCGCCAGCAGCCTCGAGCGGGGGGGCGGAAATGAGCAGTTCTTC; cdr3_aa: CASSLERGGGNEQFF
clone_size: NA; d_call: NA; j_call: TRBJ1-2; v_call: TRBV4-3; cdr3_nt: TGCGCCAGCAGCCAATCCAGGGGACCTTATGGCTACACCTTC; cdr3_aa: CASSQSRGPYGYTF
clone_size: NA; d_call: NA; j_call: TRBJ1-3; v_call: TRBV15; cdr3_nt: TGTGCCACCAGCTCCAGGACACGCGGAAACACCATATATTTT; cdr3_aa: CATSSRTRGNTIYF
clone_size: NA; d_call: NA; j_call: TRBJ2-3; v_call: TRBV7-2; cdr3_nt: TGTGCCAGCAGCTTAGAGAGGCTAGATACGCAGTATTTT; cdr3_aa: CASSLERLDTQYF
clone_size: NA; d_call: TRBD2; j_call: TRBJ2-5; v_call: TRBV5-5; cdr3_nt: TGTGCCAGCAGCTATGCTAGCGGGGGGTACCAAGAGACCCAGTACTTC; cdr3_aa: CASSYASGGYQETQYF
clone_size: NA; d_call: NA; j_call: TRBJ2-7; v_call: TRBV7-9; cdr3_nt: TGTGCCAGCAGCCCCACAGGACGGGTCGAGCAGTACTTC; cdr3_aa: CASSPTGRVEQYF
clone_size: NA; d_call: NA; j_call: TRBJ1-4; v_call: TRBV5-1; cdr3_nt: TGCGCCAGCAGCTTGGTCGGAGGTGAAAAACTGTTTTTT; cdr3_aa: CASSLVGGEKLFF
clone_size: NA; d_call: TRBD2; j_call: TRBJ2-2; v_call: TRBV18; cdr3_nt: TGTGCCAGCTCACCCAGAAAGGGAGGGGCGAACACCGGGGAGCTGTTTTTT; cdr3_aa: CASSPRKGGANTGELFF
clone_size: NA; d_call: TRBD2; j_call: TRBJ2-7; v_call: TRBV11-2; cdr3_nt: TGTGCCAGCAGCCCCGAGGCGGGGGTCTCCTACGAGCAGTACTTC; cdr3_aa: CASSPEAGVSYEQYF
clone_size: NA; d_call: NA; j_call: TRBJ2-7; v_call: TRBV10-1; cdr3_nt: TGCGCCAGCAGTCCGGCCCTCGGTGGGGGCAGCTCCTACGAGCAGTACTTC; cdr3_aa: CASSPALGGGSSYEQYF
clone_size: NA; d_call: NA; j_call: TRBJ2-2; v_call: TRBV5-1; cdr3_nt: TGCGCCAGCAGCTTCTCGGGTAACACCGGGGAGCTGTTTTTT; cdr3_aa: CASSFSGNTGELFF
clone_size: NA; d_call: TRBD1; j_call: TRBJ1-5; v_call: TRBV2; cdr3_nt: TGTGCCAGCAGTACCACAGGGGTGAGTCAGCCCCAGCATTTT; cdr3_aa: CASSTTGVSQPQHF
clone_size: once; d_call: NA; j_call: TRBJ1-1; v_call: TRBV10-3; cdr3_nt: TGTGCCATCAGTGAAGTCGGAGGGAGGACTGAAGCTTTCTTT; cdr3_aa: CAISEVGGRTEAFF
clone_size: NA; d_call: TRBD2; j_call: TRBJ2-7; v_call: TRBV5-4; cdr3_nt: TGTGCCAGCAGCCCGGGAGCTAGCGGGGTATCCACCTACGAGCAGTACTTC; cdr3_aa: CASSPGASGVSTYEQYF
clone_size: NA; d_call: NA; j_call: TRBJ2-2; v_call: TRBV6-5; cdr3_nt: TGTGCCAGCAGTTACTCGAGACAATTCAGCACCGGGGAGCTGTTTTTT; cdr3_aa: CASSYSRQFSTGELFF
clone_size: NA; d_call: TRBD1; j_call: TRBJ1-1; v_call: TRBV30; cdr3_nt: TGTGCCTGGAGCCCACAACGACAGGGGATGAACACTGAAGCTTTCTTT; cdr3_aa: CAWSPQRQGMNTEAFF
clone_size: few; d_call: NA; j_call: TRBJ2-7; v_call: TRBV7-9; cdr3_nt: TGTGCCAGCAGTTCAGGGGTCGGCTACGAGCAGTACTTC; cdr3_aa: CASSSGVGYEQYF
clone_size: NA; d_call: TRBD1; j_call: TRBJ1-1; v_call: TRBV18; cdr3_nt: TGTGCCAGCTCAGAGGGACAGGGCGCCACTGAAGCTTTCTTT; cdr3_aa: CASSEGQGATEAFF
clone_size: NA; d_call: TRBD2; j_call: TRBJ2-1; v_call: TRBV4-3; cdr3_nt: TGCGCCAGCAGCCTTAGCGGGAAATCCCTGAATGAGCAGTTCTTC; cdr3_aa: CASSLSGKSLNEQFF
clone_size: NA; d_call: TRBD1; j_call: TRBJ2-7; v_call: TRBV24-1; cdr3_nt: TGTGCCACTCCCACCTACAGGGGCGGCTCCTACGAGCAGTACTTC; cdr3_aa: CATPTYRGGSYEQYF
clone_size: NA; d_call: NA; j_call: TRBJ2-5; v_call: TRBV24-1; cdr3_nt: TGTGCCACCAGTGACGTTGGGCAGGGGGGAGAGACCCAGTACTTC; cdr3_aa: CATSDVGQGGETQYF
clone_size: NA; d_call: TRBD1; j_call: TRBJ2-3; v_call: TRBV5-4; cdr3_nt: TGTGCCAGCAGCTTTCCGAGACAGGGTCGATTGGATACGCAGTATTTT; cdr3_aa: CASSFPRQGRLDTQYF
clone_size: NA; d_call: TRBD1; j_call: TRBJ2-7; v_call: TRBV6-5; cdr3_nt: TGTGCCAGCAGTTTGACAGGGATCAGCGAGCAGTACTTC; cdr3_aa: CASSLTGISEQYF
clone_size: NA; d_call: NA; j_call: TRBJ1-2; v_call: TRBV2; cdr3_nt: TGTGCCAGCAGTGAAGGTATTAGATATGGCTACACCTTC; cdr3_aa: CASSEGIRYGYTF
clone_size: NA; d_call: NA; j_call: TRBJ2-7; v_call: TRBV9; cdr3_nt: TGTGCCAGCAGCGTAGACTCCGACACCCCCCCGGAATACGAGCAGTACTTC; cdr3_aa: CASSVDSDTPPEYEQYF
clone_size: NA; d_call: NA; j_call: TRBJ2-2; v_call: TRBV3-1/TRBV3-2; cdr3_nt: TGTGCCAGCAGCCAAGATCTGCGGGGGCAGTACACCGGGGAGCTGTTTTTT; cdr3_aa: CASSQDLRGQYTGELFF
clone_size: NA; d_call: NA; j_call: TRBJ2-5; v_call: TRBV18; cdr3_nt: TGTGCCAGCTCACCCGCGGGGGCCGGAGAGACCCAGTACTTC; cdr3_aa: CASSPAGAGETQYF
clone_size: NA; d_call: TRBD1; j_call: TRBJ1-1; v_call: TRBV6-2/TRBV6-3; cdr3_nt: TGTGCCAGCAGTTACGGCGCAGGGGGTAACACTGAAGCTTTCTTT; cdr3_aa: CASSYGAGGNTEAFF
clone_size: NA; d_call: NA; j_call: TRBJ2-3; v_call: TRBV9; cdr3_nt: TGTGCCAGCAACCCTGGACAGTCCACAGATACGCAGTATTTT; cdr3_aa: CASNPGQSTDTQYF
clone_size: NA; d_call: NA; j_call: TRBJ2-7; v_call: TRBV7-8; cdr3_nt: TGTGCCAGCAGCCCGTCTTTTCGCGAGCAGTACTTC; cdr3_aa: CASSPSFREQYF
clone_size: NA; d_call: NA; j_call: TRBJ2-7; v_call: TRBV27; cdr3_nt: TGTGCCAGCAGTGCTCGAGGAGGGGGCCTCTACGAGCAGTACTTC; cdr3_aa: CASSARGGGLYEQYF
clone_size: NA; d_call: TRBD1; j_call: TRBJ1-2; v_call: TRBV6-4; cdr3_nt: TGTGCCAGCAGGCCGGGACAGGCAAACTATGGCTACACCTTC; cdr3_aa: CASRPGQANYGYTF